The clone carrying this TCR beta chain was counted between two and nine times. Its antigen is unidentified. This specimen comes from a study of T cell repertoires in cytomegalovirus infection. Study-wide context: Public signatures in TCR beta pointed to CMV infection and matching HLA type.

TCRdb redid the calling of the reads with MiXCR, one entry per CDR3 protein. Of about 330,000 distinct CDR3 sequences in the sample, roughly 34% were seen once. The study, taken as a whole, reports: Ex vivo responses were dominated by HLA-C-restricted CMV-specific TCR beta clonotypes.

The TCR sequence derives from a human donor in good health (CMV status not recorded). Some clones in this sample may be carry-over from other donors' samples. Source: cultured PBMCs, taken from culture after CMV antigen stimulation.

The DNA for the CDR3 is TGTGCCAGCAGCTTAGTGTCGGAAAAACTGTTTTTT. Protein: CASSLVSEKLFF. The chain uses TRBV7-9 and TRBJ1-4; D unresolved. CDR1 SEHNR and CDR2 FQNEAQ come from the germline V gene (reference sequence). The germline V and J ends were trimmed by 1 base and 8 bases, with 5 bases remaining between them. CDR3 size: 12 residues.